A single sample is the source of the 10 T cell receptor beta chains below, sequenced in a study of spatial heterogeneity in lung cancer. Sample time point: sample taken at primary tumor resection. TCRdb reprocessed the 5' RACE reads with MiXCR, giving one entry per CDR3 protein. The sample consists of 40,000 or so distinct CDR3 sequences, around 3.3% of them appearing once. The sample was normal lung tissue next to the tumor, taken at surgery. The receptors come from a male donor with early-stage non-small cell lung cancer.

This clonotype was recorded many times. The CDR3: CASSEADRRGPSYNEQFF. DNA of the CDR3: TGTGCCAGCAGTGAGGCGGATAGGCGGGGTCCCTCCTACAATGAGCAGTTCTTC. V is TRBV2 and J is TRBJ2-1, with D tentatively TRBD2 (6 bases). CDR1 and CDR2 from the germline V gene are SNHLY and FYNNEI. This CDR3 is built from 18 residues. The V end lost 3 bases, the J end lost 0 bases, and 18 bases lay between the germline ends.

This chain connects TRBV6-2 or TRBV6-3 to TRBJ2-3; 11 bases are a match to TRBD2. V shed 5 bases, J shed 5 bases, and the junction held 12 bases outside the gene matches. From germline, CDR1 is MNHEY and CDR2 SVGEGT. CDR3 length equals 17 residues. CDR3 in amino acids: CASSHFPLAGGRDTQYF. The CDR3 nucleotides read TGTGCCAGCAGTCACTTTCCTCTAGCGGGAGGTCGAGATACGCAGTATTTT.

This clonotype has more than one count but fewer than ten. The CDR3 DNA sequence: TGTGCCAGCAGCCTGGGACCGAATGAAAAACTGTTTTTT. This translates into CASSLGPNEKLFF. The V and J genes are TRBV11-1 and TRBJ1-4; weak D call: TRBD1 (5 bases). Germline values: CDR1 SGHAT, CDR2 FQDESV (reference sequence). Between the trimmed V and J ends, which lost 5 bases and 5 bases, there was a span of 9 bases. The CDR3 is 13 residues long. The variable domain in full, with the rest retrieved from reference TRBV11-1 and TRBJ1-4, is EAEVAQSPRYKITEKSQAVAFWCDPISGHATLYWYRQILGQGPELLVQFQDESVVDDSQLPKDRFSAERLKGVDSTLKIQPAELGDSAMYLCASSLGPNEKLFFGSGTQLSVL.

This clonotype was counted ten times or more. This chain uses TRBV7-9 with TRBJ1-4; D gene ambiguous. V lost 5 bases and J 4 bases, leaving 17 bases between the germline ends. The CDR3 loop spans 16 amino acids. CDR1 and CDR2 from the germline V gene are SEHNR and FQNEAQ (reference sequence). The CDR3 DNA follows: TGTGCCAGCAGCACCCATCTAGGGCAAAGTAATGAAAAACTGTTTTTT. It specifies CASSTHLGQSNEKLFF. Full variable domain (missing parts from reference TRBV7-9 and TRBJ1-4): DTGVSQNPRHKITKRGQNVTFRCDPISEHNRLYWYRQTLGQGPEFLTYFQNEAQLEKSRLLSDRFSAERPKGSFSTLEIQRTEQGDSAMYLCASSTHLGQSNEKLFFGSGTQLSVL.

The chain uses TRBV30 and TRBJ2-7, with TRBD1 matching over 10 bases. Germline CDR1 and CDR2: GTSNPN and SVGIG (reference sequence). CDR3 size: 12 residues. Unmatched junction bases numbered 2, after V lost 4 bases and J lost 5 bases. Written as DNA, the CDR3 is TGTGCCTGGAATGGACAGGGGGACGAGCAGTACTTC. Translating it yields CAWNGQGDEQYF.

Many counts were recorded for this clonotype. V gene TRBV5-1 combines with J gene TRBJ2-5; no clear D gene. V shed 1 base and J shed 0 bases, with 7 bases lying between them. The CDR3 contains 14 residues. The germline V gene encodes CDR1 SGHRS and CDR2 YFSETQ. This CDR3 reads CASSLLDYQETQYF. The CDR3 nucleotides are TGCGCCAGCAGCTTGCTAGATTACCAAGAGACCCAGTACTTC. The full variable domain, with the rest looked up from reference TRBV5-1 and TRBJ2-5, is KAGVTQTPRYLIKTRGQQVTLSCSPISGHRSVSWYQQTPGQGLQFLFEYFSETQRNKGNFPGRFSGRQFSNSRSEMNVSTLELGDSALYLCASSLLDYQETQYFGPGTRLLVL.

This clonotype was picked up many times. The chain couples TRBV28 to TRBJ1-5; D not resolved. CDR3 length: 16 residues. Germline assignment: CDR1 MDHEN and CDR2 SYDVKM. Trimming stripped 1 base from V and 9 bases from J, with 19 bases between. As DNA, the CDR3 is TGTGCCAGCAGTTTATACCCGGGAGGCCACGCCTGGCCCCAGCATTTT. This encodes CASSLYPGGHAWPQHF.

This clonotype was observed many times. The chain employs TRBV6-6 and TRBJ1-6, with 10 bases lining up with TRBD1. Trimming took 2 bases from V and 10 from J; bases not matched to a gene: 8. CDR1 is MNHNY and CDR2 is SVGAGI in the germline V gene (reference sequence). The CDR3 length is 16 residues. The CDR3 spells CASSYGRDRGESPLHF. As DNA, the CDR3 is TGTGCCAGCAGTTACGGCCGGGACAGGGGAGAATCACCCCTCCACTTT.

This clonotype was detected many times. V gene TRBV28 combines with J gene TRBJ2-3; maybe TRBD1 (6 bases). The CDR3 runs 14 residues. Germline V lookup: CDR1 MDHEN, CDR2 SYDVKM. V was clipped by 6 bases and J by 3 bases, with 13 bases between them. DNA of the CDR3: TGTGCCAGCAGGGACAGAGGTTCAACAGATACGCAGTATTTT. Translated: CASRDRGSTDTQYF.

The rearrangement uses TRBV6-1 and TRBJ1-1; 12 nucleotides line up with TRBD1. The V segment lost 11 bases and the J segment 5 bases; nucleotides outside the gene matches: 6. From germline, CDR1 is MNHNS and CDR2 SASEGT. The CDR3 is 13 residues long. The CDR3 reads CAGDRGQGTEAFF. The CDR3 DNA is TGTGCCGGGGACAGGGGGCAAGGGACTGAAGCTTTCTTT.